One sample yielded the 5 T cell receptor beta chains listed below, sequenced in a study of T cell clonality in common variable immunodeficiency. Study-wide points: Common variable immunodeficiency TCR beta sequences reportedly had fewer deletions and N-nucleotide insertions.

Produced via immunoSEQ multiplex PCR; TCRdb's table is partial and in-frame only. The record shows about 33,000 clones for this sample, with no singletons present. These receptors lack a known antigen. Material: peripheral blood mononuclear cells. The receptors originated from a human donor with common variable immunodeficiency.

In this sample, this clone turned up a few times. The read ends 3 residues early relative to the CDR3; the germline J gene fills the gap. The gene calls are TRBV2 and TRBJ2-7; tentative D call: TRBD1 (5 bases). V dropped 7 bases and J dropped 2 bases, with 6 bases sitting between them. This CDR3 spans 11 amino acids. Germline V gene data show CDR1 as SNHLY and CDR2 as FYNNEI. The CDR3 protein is CASTGTYEQYF. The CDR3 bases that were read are TGTGCCAGCACAGGGACCTACGAG. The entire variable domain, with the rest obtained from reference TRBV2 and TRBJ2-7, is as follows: EPEVTQTPSHQVTQMGQEVILRCVPISNHLYFYWYRQILGQKVEFLVSFYNNEISEKSEIFDDQFSVERPDGSNFTLKIRSTKLEDSAMYFCASTGTYEQYFGPGTRLTVT.

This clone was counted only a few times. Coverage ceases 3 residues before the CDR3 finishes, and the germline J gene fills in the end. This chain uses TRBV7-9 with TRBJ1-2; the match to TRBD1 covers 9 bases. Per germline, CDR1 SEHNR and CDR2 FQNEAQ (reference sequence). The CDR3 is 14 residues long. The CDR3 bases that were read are TGTGCCAGCAGCCCACAGGGGGCCGGGATAGGC. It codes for CASSPQGAGIG. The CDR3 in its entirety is CASSPQGAGIGYTF.

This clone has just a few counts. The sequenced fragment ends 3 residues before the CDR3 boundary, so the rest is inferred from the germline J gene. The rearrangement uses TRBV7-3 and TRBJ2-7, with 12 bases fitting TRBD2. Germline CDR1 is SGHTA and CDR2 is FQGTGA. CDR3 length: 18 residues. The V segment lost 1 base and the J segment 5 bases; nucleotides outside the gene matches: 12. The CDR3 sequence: CASSLSPGLAGGNNEQYF. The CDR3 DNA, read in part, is TGTGCCAGCAGCTTAAGCCCCGGGCTAGCGGGGGGGAATAACGAG.

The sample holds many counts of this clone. CDR3 DNA (partial): TGTGCCAGTAGTATAGATTCGACAGCTCTTACCACAGATACG. It is translated as CASSIDSTALTTDT. The whole CDR3 region reads CASSIDSTALTTDTQYF. This rearrangement joins TRBV19 to TRBJ2-3; D perhaps matches TRBD1 (5 bases). The sequenced fragment ends 3 residues before the CDR3 boundary, so the rest is inferred from the germline J gene. Germline V gene data show CDR1 as LNHDA and CDR2 as SQIVND (reference sequence). The V end lost 0 bases, the J end lost 2 bases, and 15 bases lay between the germline ends. The CDR3 sequence is 17 residues long.

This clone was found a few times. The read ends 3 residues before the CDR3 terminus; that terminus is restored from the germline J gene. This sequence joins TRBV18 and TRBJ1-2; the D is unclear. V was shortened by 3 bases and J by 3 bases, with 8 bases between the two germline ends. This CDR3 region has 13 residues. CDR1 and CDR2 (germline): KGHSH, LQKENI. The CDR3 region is CASSPRPDYGYTF. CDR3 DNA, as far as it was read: TGTGCCAGCTCACCGAGGCCAGACTATGGC.